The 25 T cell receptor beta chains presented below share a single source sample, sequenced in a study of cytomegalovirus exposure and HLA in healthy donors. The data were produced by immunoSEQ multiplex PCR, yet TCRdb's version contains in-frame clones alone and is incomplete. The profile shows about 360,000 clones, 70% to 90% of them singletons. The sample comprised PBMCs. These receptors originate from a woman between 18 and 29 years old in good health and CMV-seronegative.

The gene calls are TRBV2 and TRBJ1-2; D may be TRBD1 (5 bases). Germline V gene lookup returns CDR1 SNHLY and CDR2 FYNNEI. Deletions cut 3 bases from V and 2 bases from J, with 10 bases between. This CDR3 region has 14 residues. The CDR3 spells CASSEGRENYGYTF. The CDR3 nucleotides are TGTGCCAGCAGTGAGGGCAGGGAAAACTATGGCTACACCTTC.

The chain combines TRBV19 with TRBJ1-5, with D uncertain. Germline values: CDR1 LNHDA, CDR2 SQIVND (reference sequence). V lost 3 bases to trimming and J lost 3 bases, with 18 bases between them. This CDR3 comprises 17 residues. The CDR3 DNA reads TGTGCCAGTAGTATTACTTCTATCATGGTATTCAATCAGCCCCAGCATTTT. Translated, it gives CASSITSIMVFNQPQHF.

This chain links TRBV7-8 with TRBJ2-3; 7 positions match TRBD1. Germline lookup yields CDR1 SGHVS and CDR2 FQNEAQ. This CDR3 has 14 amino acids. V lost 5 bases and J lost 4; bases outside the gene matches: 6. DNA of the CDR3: TGTGCCAGCAGCCCGTATAGGGGGCCAGATACGCAGTATTTT. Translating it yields CASSPYRGPDTQYF.

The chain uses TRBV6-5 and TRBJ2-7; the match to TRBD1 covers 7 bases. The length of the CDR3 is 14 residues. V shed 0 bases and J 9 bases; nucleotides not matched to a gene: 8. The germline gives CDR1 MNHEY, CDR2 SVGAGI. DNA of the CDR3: TGTGCCAGCAGTTACTCGGCACAGGGGTCTGGGCAGTACTTC. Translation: CASSYSAQGSGQYF.

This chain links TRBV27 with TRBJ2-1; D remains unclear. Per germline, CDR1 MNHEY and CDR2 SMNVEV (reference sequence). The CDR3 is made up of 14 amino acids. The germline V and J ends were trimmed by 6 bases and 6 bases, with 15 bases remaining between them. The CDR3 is CASRLGAAINEQFF. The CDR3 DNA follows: TGTGCCAGCAGGTTAGGTGCAGCGATCAATGAGCAGTTCTTC.

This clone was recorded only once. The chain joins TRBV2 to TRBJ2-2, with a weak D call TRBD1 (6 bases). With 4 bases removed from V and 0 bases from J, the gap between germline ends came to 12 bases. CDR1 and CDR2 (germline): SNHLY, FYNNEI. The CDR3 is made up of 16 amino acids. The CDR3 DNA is TGTGCCAGCAGTGCCACACGACAGGCGAACACCGGGGAGCTGTTTTTT. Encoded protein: CASSATRQANTGELFF.

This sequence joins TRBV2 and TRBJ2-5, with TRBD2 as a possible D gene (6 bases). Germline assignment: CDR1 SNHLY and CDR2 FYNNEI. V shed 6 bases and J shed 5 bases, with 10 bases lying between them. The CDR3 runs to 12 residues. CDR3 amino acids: CASRRGGETQYF. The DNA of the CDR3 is TGTGCCAGCAGGCGGGGAGGCGAGACCCAGTACTTC.

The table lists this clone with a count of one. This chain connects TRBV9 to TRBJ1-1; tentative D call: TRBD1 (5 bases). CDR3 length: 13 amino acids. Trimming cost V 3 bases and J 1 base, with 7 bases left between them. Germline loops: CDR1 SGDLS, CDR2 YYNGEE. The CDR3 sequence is CASSGTPNTEAFF. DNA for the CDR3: TGTGCCAGCAGCGGGACACCGAACACTGAAGCTTTCTTT. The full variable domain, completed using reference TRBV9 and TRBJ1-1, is DSGVTQTPKHLITATGQRVTLRCSPRSGDLSVYWYQQSLDQGLQFLIQYYNGEERAKGNILERFSAQQFPDLHSELNLSSLELGDSALYFCASSGTPNTEAFFGQGTRLTVV.

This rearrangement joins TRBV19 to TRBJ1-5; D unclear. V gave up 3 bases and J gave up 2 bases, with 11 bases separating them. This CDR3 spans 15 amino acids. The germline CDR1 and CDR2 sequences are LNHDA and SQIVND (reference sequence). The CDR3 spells CASSIEGYRNQPQHF. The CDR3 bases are TGTGCCAGTAGTATTGAGGGATACCGCAATCAGCCCCAGCATTTT.

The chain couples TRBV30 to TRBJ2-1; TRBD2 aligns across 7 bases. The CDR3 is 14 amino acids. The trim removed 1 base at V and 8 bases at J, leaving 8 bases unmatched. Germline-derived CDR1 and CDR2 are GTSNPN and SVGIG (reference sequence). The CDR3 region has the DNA TGTGCCTGGAGTGAGGGACTAACTGGGGATGAGCAGTTCTTC. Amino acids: CAWSEGLTGDEQFF.

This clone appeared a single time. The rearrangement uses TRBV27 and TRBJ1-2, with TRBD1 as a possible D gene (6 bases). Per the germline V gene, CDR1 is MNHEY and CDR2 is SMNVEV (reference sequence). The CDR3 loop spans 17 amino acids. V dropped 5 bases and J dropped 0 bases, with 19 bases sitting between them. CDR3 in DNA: TGTGCCAGCAGTACCCGGACAGAGTATCGGTCTAACTATGGCTACACCTTC. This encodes CASSTRTEYRSNYGYTF.

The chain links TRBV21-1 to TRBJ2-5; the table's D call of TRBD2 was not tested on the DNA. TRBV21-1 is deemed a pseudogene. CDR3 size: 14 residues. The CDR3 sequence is CASSKIPERETQYF. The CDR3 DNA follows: TGTGCCAGCAGCAAGATCCCAGAGCGGGAGACCCAGTACTTC.

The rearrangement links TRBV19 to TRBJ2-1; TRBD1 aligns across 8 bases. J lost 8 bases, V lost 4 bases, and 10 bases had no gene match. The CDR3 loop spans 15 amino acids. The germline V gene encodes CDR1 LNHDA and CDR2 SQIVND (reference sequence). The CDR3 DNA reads TGTGCCAGTAGTACACGGGACAGGCCGGGGCATGAGCAGTTCTTC. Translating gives CASSTRDRPGHEQFF.

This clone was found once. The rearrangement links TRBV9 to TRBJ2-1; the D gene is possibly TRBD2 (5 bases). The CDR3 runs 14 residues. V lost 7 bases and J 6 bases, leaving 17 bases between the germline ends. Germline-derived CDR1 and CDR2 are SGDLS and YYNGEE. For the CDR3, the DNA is TGTGCCAGCGGAAGGTTCGGGGATCTCAATGAGCAGTTCTTC. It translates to CASGRFGDLNEQFF.

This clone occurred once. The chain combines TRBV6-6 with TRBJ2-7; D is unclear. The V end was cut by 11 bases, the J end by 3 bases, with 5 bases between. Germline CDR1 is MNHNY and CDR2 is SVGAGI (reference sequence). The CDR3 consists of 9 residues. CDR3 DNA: TGTGCCGGGCGCTACGAGCAGTACTTC. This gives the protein CAGRYEQYF.

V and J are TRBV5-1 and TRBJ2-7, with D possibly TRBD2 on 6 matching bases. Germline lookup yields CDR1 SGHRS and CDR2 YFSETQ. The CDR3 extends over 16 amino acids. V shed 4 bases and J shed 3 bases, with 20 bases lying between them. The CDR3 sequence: CASSIGGEPLVYEQYF. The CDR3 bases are TGCGCCAGCAGCATTGGCGGGGAGCCACTGGTCTACGAGCAGTACTTC. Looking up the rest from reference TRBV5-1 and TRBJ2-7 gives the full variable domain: KAGVTQTPRYLIKTRGQQVTLSCSPISGHRSVSWYQQTPGQGLQFLFEYFSETQRNKGNFPGRFSGRQFSNSRSEMNVSTLELGDSALYLCASSIGGEPLVYEQYFGPGTRLTVT.

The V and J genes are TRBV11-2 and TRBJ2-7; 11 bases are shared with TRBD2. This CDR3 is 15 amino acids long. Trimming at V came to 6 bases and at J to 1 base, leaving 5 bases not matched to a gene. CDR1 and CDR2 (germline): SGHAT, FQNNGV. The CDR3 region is CASSRLAGRSYEQYF. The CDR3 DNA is TGTGCCAGCAGTCGACTAGCGGGACGATCCTACGAGCAGTACTTC.

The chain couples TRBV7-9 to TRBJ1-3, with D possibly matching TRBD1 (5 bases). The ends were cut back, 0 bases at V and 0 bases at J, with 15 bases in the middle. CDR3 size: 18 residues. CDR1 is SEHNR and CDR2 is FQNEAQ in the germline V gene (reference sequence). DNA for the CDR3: TGTGCCAGCAGCTTAGCGTTCGACAGCCTGAACTCTGGAAACACCATATATTTT. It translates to CASSLAFDSLNSGNTIYF.

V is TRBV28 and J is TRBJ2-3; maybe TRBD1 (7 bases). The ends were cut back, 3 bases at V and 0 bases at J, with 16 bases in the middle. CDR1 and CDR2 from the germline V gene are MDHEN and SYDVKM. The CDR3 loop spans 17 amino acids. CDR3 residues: CASSFRGLATSTDTQYF. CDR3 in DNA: TGTGCCAGCAGTTTTAGGGGGCTAGCGACTAGCACAGATACGCAGTATTTT.

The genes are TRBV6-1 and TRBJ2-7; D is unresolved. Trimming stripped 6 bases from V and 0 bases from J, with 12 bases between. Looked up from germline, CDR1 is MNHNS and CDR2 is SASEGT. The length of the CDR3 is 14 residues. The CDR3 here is CASRPFWSSYEQYF. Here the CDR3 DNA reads TGTGCCAGCAGGCCCTTCTGGAGCTCCTACGAGCAGTACTTC.

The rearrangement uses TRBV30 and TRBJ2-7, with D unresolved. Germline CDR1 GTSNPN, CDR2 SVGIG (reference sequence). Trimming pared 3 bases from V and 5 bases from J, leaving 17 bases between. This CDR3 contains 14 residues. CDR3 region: CAWRAPGVFNEQYF. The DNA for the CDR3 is TGTGCCTGGAGGGCGCCCGGAGTCTTCAACGAGCAGTACTTC.

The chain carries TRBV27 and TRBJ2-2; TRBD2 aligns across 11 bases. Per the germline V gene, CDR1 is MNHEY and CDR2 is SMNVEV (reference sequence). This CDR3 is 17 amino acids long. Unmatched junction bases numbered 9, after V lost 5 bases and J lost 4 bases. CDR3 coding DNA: TGTGCCAGCAGTCCTCCATCTGGACTAGCGGGCACCGGGGAGCTGTTTTTT. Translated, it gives CASSPPSGLAGTGELFF.

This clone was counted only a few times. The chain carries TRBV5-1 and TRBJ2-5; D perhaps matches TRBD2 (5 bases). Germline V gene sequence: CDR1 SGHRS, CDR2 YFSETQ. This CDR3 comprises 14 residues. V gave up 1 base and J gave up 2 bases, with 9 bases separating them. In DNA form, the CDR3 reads TGCGCCAGCAGCTTGCTAGCAGCACAAGAGACCCAGTACTTC. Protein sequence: CASSLLAAQETQYF.

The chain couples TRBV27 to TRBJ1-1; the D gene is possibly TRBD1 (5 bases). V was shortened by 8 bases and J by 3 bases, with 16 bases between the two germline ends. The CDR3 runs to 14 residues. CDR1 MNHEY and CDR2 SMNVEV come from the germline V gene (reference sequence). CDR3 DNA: TGTGCCAGCTCGGGAGGGGCGGCGGACACTGAAGCTTTCTTT. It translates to CASSGGAADTEAFF.

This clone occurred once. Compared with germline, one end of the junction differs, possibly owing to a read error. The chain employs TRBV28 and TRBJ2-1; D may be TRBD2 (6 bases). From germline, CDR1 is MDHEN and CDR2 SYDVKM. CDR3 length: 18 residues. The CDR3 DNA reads TGTGCCAGCAGTTTGAGCTACCCAGCCAGCGGGTTCCACAATGAACAGTTCTTC. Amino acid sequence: CASSLSYPASGFHNEQFF.